This T cell receptor (beta chain) originates from a study of CD8+CD57+ T cells in acquired aplastic anemia. General study points: Controls and patients did not differ significantly in CD8+ Simpson's diversity.

Genomic DNA served as template for TCR beta VDJ and CDR3 profiling. TCRdb re-called the reads through MiXCR, storing one row per CDR3 protein. In the table there are 300,000 or so distinct CDR3 sequences, roughly 61% of which are singletons. In germline, CDR1 is SNHLY, CDR2 FYNNEI. Trimming stripped 6 bases from V and 10 bases from J, with 16 bases between. CDR3 length: 14 residues. Patients who underwent sequencing had shown CD8+CD57+ cell expansion by flow cytometry. Everyone among the patients had severe acquired aplastic anemia. As for this clonotype: Antigen unknown.

The J gene is TRBJ1-6, the V gene TRBV2, with D possibly matching TRBD1 (6 bases). The material sequenced was sorted CD4+, CD8+, or CD8+CD57+ T cells (not recorded which) from PBMCs. This clonotype was obtained from a human donor with aplastic anemia. CDR3 DNA sequence: TGTGCCAGCAGCGCCGGGGGGCTTGGGTCACCCCTCCACTTT. It codes for CASSAGGLGSPLHF.